This T cell receptor (beta chain) is from a study of cytomegalovirus exposure and HLA in healthy donors. Study in general: The approximately 670 first-cohort repertoires shared a platform with the 130 or so validation repertoires, as reported in a later analysis.

The CDR3 runs to 16 residues. Trimming took off 5 bases at V and 5 bases at J, with 22 bases between the two ends. Germline V gives CDR1 SNHLY, CDR2 FYNNEI. Details on this clone: Its specificity is unknown.

Here immunoSEQ multiplex PCR was the method, and the copy in TCRdb shows in-frame clones only, minus some. Of fewer than 100,000 clones in the sample, around 94% were seen once. Study-wide results and limits: Most TCRs appeared rarely, but some public TCRs recurred in many donors.

This TCR came from a woman between 18 and 29 years old in good health and CMV-seronegative. Sequenced: PBMCs. The rearrangement joins TRBV2 to TRBJ2-7, with D perhaps matching TRBD2 (7 bases). The CDR3: CASSRGRGRVSDEQYF. In DNA form, the CDR3 reads TGTGCCAGCAGTAGGGGGAGGGGCAGGGTCAGCGACGAGCAGTACTTC.